This note documents a single T cell receptor beta chain sequence. What it binds is unknown. Per the study methods: Concordance between patient CD8+ clones exceeding 1% and published virus-specific TCRB sequences was infrequent. Clones were sequenced by immunoSEQ multiplex PCR, and TCRdb holds only the in-frame ones, with some missing. D and trimming come from the DNA, and the V and J calls and clone size come from that table. The sample has 15,000 to 20,000 clones, roughly 79% seen once. These data come from a study of somatic mutations in cytotoxic T cells in rheumatoid arthritis. Findings of the study overall: Antigens targeted by the expanded CD8+ clones were unknown. CD8+ T-cell clonality did not differ significantly between rheumatoid arthritis patients and age-matched healthy controls.

After CD4+ and CD8+ cells were isolated by positive magnetic bead selection, their purity was checked by flow cytometry. CDR1 is MNHEY, CDR2 SMNVEV, per germline (reference sequence). CDR3 length: 16 residues. V was clipped by 5 bases and J by 6 bases; unmatched bases: 15. The TCR sequence derives from an adult with rheumatoid arthritis. The sample was CD8+ T cells sorted from blood. V usage is TRBV27 and J usage is TRBJ1-2, with 7 positions matching TRBD1. In DNA, the CDR3 is TGTGCCAGCAGTCCACCAGGGGGGGAGGGTTTGGATGGCTACACCTTC. This translates into CASSPPGGEGLDGYTF.